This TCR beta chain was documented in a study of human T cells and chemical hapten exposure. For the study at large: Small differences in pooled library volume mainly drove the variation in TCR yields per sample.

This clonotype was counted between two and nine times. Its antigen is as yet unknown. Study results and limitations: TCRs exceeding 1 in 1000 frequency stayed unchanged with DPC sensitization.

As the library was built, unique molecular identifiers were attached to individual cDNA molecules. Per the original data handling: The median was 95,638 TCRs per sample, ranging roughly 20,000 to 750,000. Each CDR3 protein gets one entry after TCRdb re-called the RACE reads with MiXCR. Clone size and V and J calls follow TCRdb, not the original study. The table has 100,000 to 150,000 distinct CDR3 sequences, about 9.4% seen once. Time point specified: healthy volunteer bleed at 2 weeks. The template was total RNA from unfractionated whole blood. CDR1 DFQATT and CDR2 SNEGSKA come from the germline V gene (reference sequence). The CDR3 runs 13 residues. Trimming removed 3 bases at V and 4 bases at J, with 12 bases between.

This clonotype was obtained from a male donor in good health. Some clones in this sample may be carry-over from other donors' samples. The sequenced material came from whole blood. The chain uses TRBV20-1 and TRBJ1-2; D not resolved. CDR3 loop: CSARRQQIYGYTF. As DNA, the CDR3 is TGCAGTGCTAGGCGGCAACAGATCTATGGCTACACCTTC.